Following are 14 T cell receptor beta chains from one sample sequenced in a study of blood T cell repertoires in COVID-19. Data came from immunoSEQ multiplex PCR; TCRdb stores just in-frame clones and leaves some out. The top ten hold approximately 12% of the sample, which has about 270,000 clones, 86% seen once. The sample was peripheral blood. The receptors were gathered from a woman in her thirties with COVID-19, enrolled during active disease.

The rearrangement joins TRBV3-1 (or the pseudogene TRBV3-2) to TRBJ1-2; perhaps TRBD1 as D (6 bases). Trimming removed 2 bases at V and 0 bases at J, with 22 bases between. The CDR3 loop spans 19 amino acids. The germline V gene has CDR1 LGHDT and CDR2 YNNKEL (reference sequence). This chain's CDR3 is CASSQQGSGVRNANYGYTF. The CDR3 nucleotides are TGTGCCAGCAGCCAACAAGGCTCAGGGGTCCGGAATGCTAACTATGGCTACACCTTC.

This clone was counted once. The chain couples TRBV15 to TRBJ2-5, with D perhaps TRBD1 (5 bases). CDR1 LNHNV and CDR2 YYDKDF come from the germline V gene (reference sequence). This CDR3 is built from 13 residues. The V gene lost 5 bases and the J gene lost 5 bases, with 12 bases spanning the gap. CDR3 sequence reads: CATSGEAGETQYF. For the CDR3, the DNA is TGTGCCACCAGCGGCGAAGCAGGGGAGACCCAGTACTTC.

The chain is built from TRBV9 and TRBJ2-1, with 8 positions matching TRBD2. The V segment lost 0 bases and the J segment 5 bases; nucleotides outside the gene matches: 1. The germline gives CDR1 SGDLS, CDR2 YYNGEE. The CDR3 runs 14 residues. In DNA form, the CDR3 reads TGTGCCAGCAGCGTAGGACTAGCGAACAATGAGCAGTTCTTC. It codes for CASSVGLANNEQFF.

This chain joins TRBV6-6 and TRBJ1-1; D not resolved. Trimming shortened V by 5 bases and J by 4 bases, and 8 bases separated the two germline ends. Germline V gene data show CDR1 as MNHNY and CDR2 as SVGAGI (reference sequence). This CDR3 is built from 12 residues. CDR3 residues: CASSNGGTEAFF. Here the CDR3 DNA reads TGTGCCAGCAGTAACGGTGGCACTGAAGCTTTCTTT.

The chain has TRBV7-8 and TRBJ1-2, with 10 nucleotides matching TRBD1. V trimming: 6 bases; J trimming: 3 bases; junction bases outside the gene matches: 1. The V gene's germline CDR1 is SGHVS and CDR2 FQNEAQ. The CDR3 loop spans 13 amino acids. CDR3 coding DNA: TGTGCCAGCAGTGGGACAGGGGACTATGGCTACACCTTC. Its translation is CASSGTGDYGYTF.

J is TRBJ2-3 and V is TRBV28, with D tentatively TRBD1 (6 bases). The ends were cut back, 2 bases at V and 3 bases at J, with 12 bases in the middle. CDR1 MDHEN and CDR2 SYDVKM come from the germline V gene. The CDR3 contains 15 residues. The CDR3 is CASSLGGRGTDTQYF. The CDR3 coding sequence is TGTGCCAGCAGTTTAGGTGGCAGGGGAACAGATACGCAGTATTTT.

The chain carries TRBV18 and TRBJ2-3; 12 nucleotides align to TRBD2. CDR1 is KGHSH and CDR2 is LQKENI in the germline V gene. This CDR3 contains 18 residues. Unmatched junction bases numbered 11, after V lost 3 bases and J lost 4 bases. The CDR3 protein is CASSPGLASGGAPDTQYF. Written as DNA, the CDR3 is TGTGCCAGCTCACCCGGTCTGGCTAGCGGGGGGGCCCCAGATACGCAGTATTTT.

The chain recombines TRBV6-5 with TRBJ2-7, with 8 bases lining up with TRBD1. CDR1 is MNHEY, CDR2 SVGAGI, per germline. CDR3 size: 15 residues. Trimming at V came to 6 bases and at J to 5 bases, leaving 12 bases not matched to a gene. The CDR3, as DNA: TGTGCCAGCAGGGCCTGGGCAGGGGGCCTCCACGAGCAGTACTTC. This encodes CASRAWAGGLHEQYF.

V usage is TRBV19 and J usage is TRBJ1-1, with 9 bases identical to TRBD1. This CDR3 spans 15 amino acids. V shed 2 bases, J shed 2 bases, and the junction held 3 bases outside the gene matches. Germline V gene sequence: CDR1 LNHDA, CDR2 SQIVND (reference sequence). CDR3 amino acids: CASSITTGGNTEAFF. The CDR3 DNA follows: TGTGCCAGTAGTATAACGACAGGGGGTAACACTGAAGCTTTCTTT. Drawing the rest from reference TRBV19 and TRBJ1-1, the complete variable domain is DGGITQSPKYLFRKEGQNVTLSCEQNLNHDAMYWYRQDPGQGLRLIYYSQIVNDFQKGDIAEGYSVSREKKESFPLTVTSAQKNPTAFYLCASSITTGGNTEAFFGQGTRLTVV.

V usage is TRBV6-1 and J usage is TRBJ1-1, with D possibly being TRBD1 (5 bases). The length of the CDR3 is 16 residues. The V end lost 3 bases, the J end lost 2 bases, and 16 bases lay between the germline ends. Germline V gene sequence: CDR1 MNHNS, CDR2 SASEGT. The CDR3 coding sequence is TGTGCCAGCAGTGAGGCCCCGGGGAGGGGTAACACTGAAGCTTTCTTT. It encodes CASSEAPGRGNTEAFF.

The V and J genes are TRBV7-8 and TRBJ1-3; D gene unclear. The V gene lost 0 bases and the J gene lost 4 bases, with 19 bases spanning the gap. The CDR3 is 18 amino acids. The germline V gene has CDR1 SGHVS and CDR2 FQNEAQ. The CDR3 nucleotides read TGTGCCAGCAGCTTAGCGGCCCGTCCCGGGTCGTCCGGAAACACCATATATTTT. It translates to CASSLAARPGSSGNTIYF.

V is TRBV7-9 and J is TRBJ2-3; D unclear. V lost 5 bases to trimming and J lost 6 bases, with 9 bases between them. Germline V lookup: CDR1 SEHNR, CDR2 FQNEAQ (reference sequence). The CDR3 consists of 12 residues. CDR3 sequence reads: CASSLATDTQYF. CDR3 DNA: TGTGCCAGCAGCCTCGCAACTGATACGCAGTATTTT.

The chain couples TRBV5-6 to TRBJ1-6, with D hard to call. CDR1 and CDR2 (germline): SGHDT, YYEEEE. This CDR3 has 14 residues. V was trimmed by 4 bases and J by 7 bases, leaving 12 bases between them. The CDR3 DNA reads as TGTGCCAGCAGCCACGGGGTCTCGAATTCACCCCTCCACTTT. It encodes CASSHGVSNSPLHF.

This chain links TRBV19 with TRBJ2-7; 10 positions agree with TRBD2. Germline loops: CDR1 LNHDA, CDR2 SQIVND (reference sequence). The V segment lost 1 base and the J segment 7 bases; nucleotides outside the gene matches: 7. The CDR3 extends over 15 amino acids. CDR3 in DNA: TGTGCCAGTAGTATAGCTGGGACTAGCGTTCGGGAGCAGTACTTC. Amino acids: CASSIAGTSVREQYF.